Here is one TCR beta chain with its context. What it binds is not known. Specified treatment: oral pan-JAK inhibitor, 5-10 mg twice daily. Lesional scalp tissue (obtained by punch biopsy) and peripheral blood were collected from alopecia areata patients. The source of the sample is a study of CD8+ T cells in alopecia areata. Study information: Tofacitinib lasted 6 to 18 months, then 6 months off drug.

Overall study findings and caveats: Amid tofacitinib therapy, many expanded lesional clones stayed present in scalp and blood. Researchers report lesional scalp, most notably alopecia totalis/universalis, outstripped normal scalp in clonality.

Extracted from the samples, RNA was reverse transcribed into cDNA to serve as the sequencing template. TCRdb's table, derived via immunoSEQ multiplex PCR, lists solely in-frame clones and lacks some. The repertoire holds around 200,000 clones, with about 64% as singletons. This material consisted of CD4+ T cells sorted from blood, taken at week 4, from a patient treated with tofacitinib. The origin of this receptor is a human donor with alopecia areata.

This CDR3 reads CAWNTLLGLPTPEQYF. DNA of the CDR3: TGTGCCTGGAACACTCTTTTGGGTCTTCCCACCCCCGAGCAGTACTTC. The chain uses TRBV30 and TRBJ2-7; no clear D. Between the trimmed V and J ends, which lost 4 bases and 6 bases, there was a span of 25 bases. CDR1 is GTSNPN, CDR2 SVGIG, per germline (reference sequence). The CDR3 consists of 16 residues. The variable domain in full, with the rest retrieved from reference TRBV30 and TRBJ2-7, is SQTIHQWPATLVQPVGSPLSLECTVEGTSNPNLYWYRQAAGRGLQLLFYSVGIGQISSEVPQNLSASRPQDRQFILSSKKLLLSDSGFYLCAWNTLLGLPTPEQYFGPGTRLTVT.